This T cell receptor (beta chain) was captured by sequencing in a study of T cells in Graves' hyperthyroidism and ophthalmopathy (dated by TCRdb to the late 2010s). Regarding the complete study: Peripheral blood was sampled at the time of initial diagnosis, prior to any treatment. The paper describes TCR Vbeta CDR3 sequencing of 130 to 150 peripheral blood samples, made up of fewer than 50 ophthalmopathy patients, roughly 80 hyperthyroidism patients and 17 progressor patients. In addition, the study compared T-cell repertoires in thyroid tissue and in blood from several Graves' hyperthyroidism patients. Whether ophthalmopathy could be predicted prospectively was tested in an independent validation cohort made up of roughly 19 hyperthyroidism patients plus 17 patients who later progressed to ophthalmopathy. Once sampling was done, hyperthyroidism patients were given methimazole at a starting dose of 30 mg daily, whereas ophthalmopathy patients were given high-dose intravenous methylprednisolone. The 90 to 100 discovery patients were randomly split 7:3 into training and test sets. A discovery cohort of roughly 100 patients, about 44 with Graves' ophthalmopathy and 57 with stable Graves' hyperthyroidism, was used to find distinguishing TCR V-J signatures.

In this sample, this clonotype turned up a few times. The antigen this receptor binds is unknown. No base quality values were provided; no much bigger clone lies one nucleotide off. Graves' hyperthyroidism was defined as stable when no progression to ophthalmopathy occurred over 18 months of follow-up. Hyperthyroidism patients were newly diagnosed, had a disease duration of under 2 months, and were aged 18 to 65 years. The study excluded patients with uncontrolled infections, other autoimmune diseases, pregnancy or lactation. Clinical symptoms, serum thyroxine and TRAb, thyroid ultrasound, and orbital computed tomography formed the basis for the diagnoses. PBMCs were separated from 10 ml of fresh peripheral blood using Ficoll-Paque density gradient centrifugation. Trizol reagent was used to extract total RNA, and RNA quality was then checked on an Agilent 2100 Bioanalyzer. Amplification of TCR beta CDR3 regions was carried out from RNA transcripts. A first-round RT-PCR of the TCR CDR3 used the HTBI primer set with the Qiagen OneStep RT-PCR kit. The libraries were constructed in a second round of multiplex PCR and then size-selected and purified. Libraries were sequenced paired-end with 100 bp reads on an Illumina HiSeq2000. For the original study's pipeline: SOAPnuke was used to process the raw data, with reads discarded if the reads contained adapters or uncalled bases, had a mean Phred below 15, or lacked an exact constant-primer or identifier match. COPE v1.2.5 was used to merge the high-quality paired reads, and each unique nucleotide sequence was defined as a clonotype. MiTCR v1.1 was used to align the clonotypes against IMGT TRBV, TRBD and TRBJ reference segments. The analysis was restricted to V-J combinations with a frequency above 0.0001, which together covered 99% to 99.2% of the repertoires. A TCS score was defined as the ratio between F50 (clonal expansion) and ExV (chaos), using BLOSUM62-based TCRdist between CDR3 peptides within each V-J. Welch's t-statistics and random forest reduced 500 to 650 V-J features to 13, which were used in a naive Bayes classifier (R e1071). Using fastp at Q25 and MiXCR, TCRdb reprocessed the public reads and kept productive beta chains. Records with the same CDR3 protein are collapsed into one entry carrying the most frequent genes and DNA. TCRdb's processing, not the authors' own work, is the source of the V and J calls. The sample data list over 300,000 distinct CDR3 sequences, and around 13% of these were observed just once. Approximately 10% of the sample goes to the ten largest clones.

Cut back by 0 bases and 8 bases, the V and J ends lie 10 bases apart. From the cysteine up to the phenylalanine, the CDR3 has a length of 14 residues. Of the read, only the CDR3 DNA is kept; its 42 bases are in frame from base 1. The germline V gene (reference sequence) yields LGHDT for CDR1 and YNNKEL for CDR2. Results the study describes overall, beyond this receptor: In validation, the model predicted progression to ophthalmopathy with 55% to 71% sensitivity and approximately 72% specificity, a median of 6.5 months before onset. Ophthalmopathy was separated from stable hyperthyroidism by a 13 V-J signature model, with approximately 89% sensitivity and 81% to 82% specificity obtained in cross-validation and 80%/75% obtained in testing. Sample size was not statistically predetermined, and blinding of investigators to group allocation was not performed. Blood samples also contained most of the expanded thyroid clonotypes (frequency above 0.001), which suggests that blood repertoires may reflect thyroid immune responses.

What was sequenced was blood. The chain is assembled from TRBV3-1 and TRBJ2-2, with no confidently assigned D gene. The origin of this receptor is a woman aged 55-69 years with Graves' hyperthyroidism. The sequence in DNA is TGTGCCAGCAGCCAAGATCGGAGTGGAGGGGAGCTGTTTTTT. Translation gives CASSQDRSGGELFF.